This T cell receptor beta chain was captured in a study of cytomegalovirus exposure and HLA in healthy donors. Across the whole study: As released early, the data held 85 million to 95 million unique TCRs from HLA-typed donors. Findings and caveats of the study: A later analysis linked a missense variant in DCLRE1C to the trimming of TCR beta V and J genes.

With V trimmed by 6 bases and J by 3 bases, 3 bases remained unmatched. From germline, CDR1 is SNHLY and CDR2 FYNNEI. The CDR3 has 14 residues. PCR was performed using 60 Vbeta and 13 Jbeta primers. This table comes from immunoSEQ multiplex PCR, and its TCRdb copy is limited to in-frame clones, with some not included. This repertoire shows 90,000 to 120,000 clones, around 84% found once; its top ten account for more than 0.95%. Concerning this clone: Its target is not known.

The clonotype comes from a woman in her late teens or twenties in good health and CMV-seronegative. Material: PBMCs. This sequence joins TRBV2 and TRBJ1-5; 9 positions agree with TRBD1. CDR3 nucleotide sequence: TGTGCCAGCAGGGGACAGGGCCACAATCAGCCCCAGCATTTT. Translation: CASRGQGHNQPQHF.